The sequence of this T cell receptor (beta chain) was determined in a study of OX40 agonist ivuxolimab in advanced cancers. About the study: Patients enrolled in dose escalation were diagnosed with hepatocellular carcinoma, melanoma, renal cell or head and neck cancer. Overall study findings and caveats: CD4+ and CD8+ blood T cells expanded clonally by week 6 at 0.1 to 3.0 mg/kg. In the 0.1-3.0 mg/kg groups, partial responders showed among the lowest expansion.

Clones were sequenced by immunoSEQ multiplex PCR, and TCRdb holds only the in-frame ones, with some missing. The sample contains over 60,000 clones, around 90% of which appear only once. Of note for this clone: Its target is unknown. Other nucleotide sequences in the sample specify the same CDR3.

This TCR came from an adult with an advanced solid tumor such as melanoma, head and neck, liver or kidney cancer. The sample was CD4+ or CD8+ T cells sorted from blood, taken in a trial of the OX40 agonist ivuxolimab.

The CDR3 loop reads CASRLNSPLHF. The CDR3 DNA reads as TGTGCCAGCAGGCTAAATTCACCCCTCCACTTT. This chain joins TRBV28 and TRBJ1-6; D remains ambiguous. This CDR3 contains 11 residues. Trimming removed 6 bases from V and 7 bases from J, with 4 bases in between. Germline assignment: CDR1 MDHEN and CDR2 SYDVKM.